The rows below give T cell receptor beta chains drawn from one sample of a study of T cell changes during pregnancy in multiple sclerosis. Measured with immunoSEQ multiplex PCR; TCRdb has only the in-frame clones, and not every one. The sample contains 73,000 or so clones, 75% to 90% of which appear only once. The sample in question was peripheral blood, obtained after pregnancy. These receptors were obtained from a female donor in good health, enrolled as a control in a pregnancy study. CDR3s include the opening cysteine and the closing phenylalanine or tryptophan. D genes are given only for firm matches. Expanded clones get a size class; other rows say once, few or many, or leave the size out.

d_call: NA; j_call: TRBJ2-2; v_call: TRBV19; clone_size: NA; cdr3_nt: TGTGCCAGTAGTAGCGGATCGAACACCGGGGAGCTGTTTTTT; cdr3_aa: CASSSGSNTGELFF
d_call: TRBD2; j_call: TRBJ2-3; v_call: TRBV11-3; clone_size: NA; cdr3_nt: TGTGCCAGCAGCTTAGCTCTAGCGGGCACAGATACGCAGTATTTT; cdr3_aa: CASSLALAGTDTQYF
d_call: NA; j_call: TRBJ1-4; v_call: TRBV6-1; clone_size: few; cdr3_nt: TGTGCCAGCAGTGATCCCCTCACCGGGGGTGAAAAACTGTTTTTT; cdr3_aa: CASSDPLTGGEKLFF
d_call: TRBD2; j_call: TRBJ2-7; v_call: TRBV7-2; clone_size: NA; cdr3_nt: TGTGCCAGCAGCTTAGGACTAGCGGGGGGCCGGTTGGGCGAGCAGTACTTC; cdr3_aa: CASSLGLAGGRLGEQYF
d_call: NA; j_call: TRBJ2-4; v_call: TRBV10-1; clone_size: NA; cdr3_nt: TGCGCCAGCAGTGAGGGCAGGTCGGCGCGAACGGACATTCAGTACTTC; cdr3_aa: CASSEGRSARTDIQYF
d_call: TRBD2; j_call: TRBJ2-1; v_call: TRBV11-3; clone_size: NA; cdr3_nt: TGTGCCAGCAGCTTGTGGCAGCGGGGGGGTACCAATGAGCAGTTCTTC; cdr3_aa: CASSLWQRGGTNEQFF
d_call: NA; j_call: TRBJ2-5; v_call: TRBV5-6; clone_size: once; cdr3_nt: TGTGCCAGCAGCTTCGCCGGGGGTCCAGAGACCCAGTACTTC; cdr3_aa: CASSFAGGPETQYF
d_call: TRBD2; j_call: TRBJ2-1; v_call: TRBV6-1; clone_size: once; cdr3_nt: TGTGCCAGCAGTGAAGCGTTAGCGGGAGGGCGGAATGAGCAGTTCTTC; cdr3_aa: CASSEALAGGRNEQFF
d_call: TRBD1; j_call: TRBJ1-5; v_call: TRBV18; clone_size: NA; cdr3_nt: TGTGCCAGCTCACCGGAGAACAGGGGCGGAAGCAATCAGCCCCAGCATTTT; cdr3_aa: CASSPENRGGSNQPQHF
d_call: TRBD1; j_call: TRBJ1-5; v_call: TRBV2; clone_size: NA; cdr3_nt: TGTGCCAGCAGCCGACAGGGGGGCAATCAGCCCCAGCATTTT; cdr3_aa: CASSRQGGNQPQHF
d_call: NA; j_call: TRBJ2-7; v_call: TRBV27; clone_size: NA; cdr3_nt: TGTGCCAGCACCCTCCGGGACTCCGCTGGGGAGCAGTACTTC; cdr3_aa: CASTLRDSAGEQYF